A selection of T cell receptor beta chains follows, all from one sample in a study of blood T cell repertoires in COVID-19. Produced via immunoSEQ multiplex PCR; TCRdb's table is partial and in-frame only. This table has approximately 220,000 clones, about four fifths appearing once. The sequenced sample consisted of PBMCs or T cells enriched from blood (not recorded which). The source is a middle-aged woman with acute COVID-19. Both conserved end residues are part of each CDR3. Fields, in order: J gene, clone size, V gene, D gene, CDR3 DNA, CDR3 protein. A D gene is named only where the DNA matches it firmly. Clone size appears in some rows only: once, few, many, or a class for an expanded clone.

TRBJ2-2 | NA | TRBV12-3/TRBV12-4 | TRBD1 | TGTGCCAGCAGTGCTAGACAGGGCGGGGAGCTGTTTTTT | CASSARQGGELFF
TRBJ2-7 | NA | TRBV18 | NA | TGTGCCAGCTCACCACGAAATCCGAGGGCCTACGAGCAGTACTTC | CASSPRNPRAYEQYF
TRBJ2-2 | NA | TRBV27 | NA | TGTGCCAGCAGTTTAACGGGGTTGCCCGGGGAGCTGTTTTTT | CASSLTGLPGELFF
TRBJ2-1 | once | TRBV27 | TRBD2 | TGTGCCAGCAGTTTCTCTAGCGGGAGGGTCTACAATGAGCAGTTCTTC | CASSFSSGRVYNEQFF
TRBJ1-2 | NA | TRBV7-2 | NA | TGTGCCAGCAGCCCAGGACTGGACTATGGCTACACCTTC | CASSPGLDYGYTF
TRBJ1-5 | NA | TRBV29-1 | NA | TGCAGCGTTGAAGTGGGAGGTTCAGGGTTAGGGGCCCAGCATTTT | CSVEVGGSGLGAQHF
TRBJ1-2 | NA | TRBV30 | TRBD1 | TGTGCCTTTCGAACCGTCTGGACAGGGAACATTTACTACACCTTC | CAFRTVWTGNIYYTF
TRBJ2-5 | NA | TRBV11-2 | NA | TGTGCCAGCAGCTTCAACGGGGGGCAAAAGGGAGAGACCCAGTACTTC | CASSFNGGQKGETQYF
TRBJ1-2 | NA | TRBV19 | NA | TGTGCCAGTAAGGACAGAAGATCAGGTGGCTACACCTTC | CASKDRRSGGYTF
TRBJ1-1 | NA | TRBV7-6 | TRBD1 | TGTGCCAGCAGCCCGCGACAGGGGGCAAACACTGAAGCTTTCTTT | CASSPRQGANTEAFF
TRBJ1-2 | few | TRBV3-1/TRBV3-2 | TRBD1 | TGTGCCAGCAGCCCGCCGTTCGGGGAGCAGGGGGCCGGTGGCTACACCTTC | CASSPPFGEQGAGGYTF
TRBJ2-6 | NA | TRBV30 | NA | TGTGCCTGGAGTGTACCCGACATTTCGATCTCTGGGGCCAACGTCCTGACTTTC | CAWSVPDISISGANVLTF
TRBJ1-1 | NA | TRBV4-1 | NA | TGCGCCAGCAGCCAAGGGCCCGACACGTTGAACACTGAAGCTTTCTTT | CASSQGPDTLNTEAFF
TRBJ2-2 | NA | TRBV14 | NA | TGTGCCAGCAGTTTAACCGGGGAGCTGTTTTTT | CASSLTGELFF
TRBJ2-2 | NA | TRBV27 | NA | TGTGCCAGCAGTACAGGGTTAGAGGAGCTGTTTTTT | CASSTGLEELFF
TRBJ1-4 | NA | TRBV28 | NA | TGTGCCAGCCAGGTGACTAATGAAAAACTGTTTTTT | CASQVTNEKLFF
TRBJ2-5 | NA | TRBV7-9 | NA | TGTGCCAGCAGCTTAGACAGCCTCCAAGAGACCCAGTACTTC | CASSLDSLQETQYF
TRBJ1-2 | NA | TRBV4-2 | NA | TGTGCCAGCAGCCAAGATCCTTTAACAGGGAGGGACTATGGCTACACCTTC | CASSQDPLTGRDYGYTF
TRBJ1-5 | few | TRBV4-1 | TRBD1 | TGCGCCAGCAGCCAACCCCGGACAGGGGGTTCTGTGAGCAATCAGCCCCAGCATTTT | CASSQPRTGGSVSNQPQHF
TRBJ2-1 | NA | TRBV30 | NA | TGTGCCTGGGGAGGGAAGGAGGGTTACAATGAGCAGTTCTTC | CAWGGKEGYNEQFF
TRBJ2-5 | NA | TRBV9 | TRBD2 | TGTGCCAGCAGCGTTGAACCGGGACTAGCGGGAAGAGAGACCCAGTACTTC | CASSVEPGLAGRETQYF
TRBJ1-2 | NA | TRBV30 | TRBD1 | TGTGCCTGGAGTCCAGGGGGAAGGTATGGCTACACCTTC | CAWSPGGRYGYTF
TRBJ2-1 | few | TRBV2 | NA | TGTGCCAGCTGTCGACAGTTGAATGAGCAGTTCTTC | CASCRQLNEQFF
TRBJ2-1 | NA | TRBV27 | TRBD2 | TGTGCCAGCAGTCCATCGGGACTACTAAGGCTCAATGAGCAGTTCTTC | CASSPSGLLRLNEQFF
TRBJ1-2 | NA | TRBV7-2 | TRBD1 | TGTGCCAGCAGCTTTACCGGGACAGGGAGGGAGTATGGCTACACCTTC | CASSFTGTGREYGYTF
TRBJ1-3 | NA | TRBV4-3 | NA | TGCGCCAGCAGCCAAACCGGGTCTGGAAACACCATATATTTT | CASSQTGSGNTIYF
TRBJ2-6 | NA | TRBV7-3 | NA | TGTGCCAGCAGCACCCAGGGTTCTGGGGCCAACGTCCTGACTTTC | CASSTQGSGANVLTF
TRBJ1-3 | NA | TRBV29-1 | NA | TGCAGCGTTGCGTCCTCTGGAAACACCATATATTTT | CSVASSGNTIYF
TRBJ1-6 | NA | TRBV7-6 | TRBD1 | TGTGCCAGCAGCTTAGGGACAGGGGCGGATGGATCACCCCTCCACTTT | CASSLGTGADGSPLHF
TRBJ2-3 | NA | TRBV6-6 | TRBD2 | TGTGCCAGCAGTCGACTCACTGCCGGGACTAGCGGCACAGATACGCAGTATTTT | CASSRLTAGTSGTDTQYF
TRBJ2-5 | NA | TRBV7-3 | TRBD1 | TGTGCCAGCAGCCCGACCGGTCGACAGGGGGCGCGGGGAGGGGAGACCCAGTACTTC | CASSPTGRQGARGGETQYF
TRBJ1-2 | NA | TRBV9 | TRBD1 | TGTGCCAGCAGCGCGAAGGGGGCGCGCGGCTATGGCTACACCTTC | CASSAKGARGYGYTF
TRBJ2-1 | NA | TRBV11-3 | TRBD2 | TGTGCCAGCAGCCCGGGGGGAGTCCATGAGCAGTTCTTC | CASSPGGVHEQFF
TRBJ2-1 | few | TRBV5-1 | TRBD1 | TGCGCCAGCAGCTCCGGACAGGGTGGGTACAATGAGCAGTTCTTC | CASSSGQGGYNEQFF
TRBJ1-2 | once | TRBV11-2 | TRBD1 | TGTGCCAGCAGCTTAAGGGACAGGGGGCATTTTGGCTACACCTTC | CASSLRDRGHFGYTF
TRBJ1-1 | NA | TRBV27 | TRBD1 | TGTGCCAGCAGTCCACATGGGACAGCGAACACTGAAGCTTTCTTT | CASSPHGTANTEAFF
TRBJ1-3 | few | TRBV4-3 | TRBD1 | TGCGCCAGCAGCCCAGGGACAGGAACAATCGGAAACACCATATATTTT | CASSPGTGTIGNTIYF
TRBJ1-2 | once | TRBV12-3/TRBV12-4 | NA | TGTGCCAGCACCATACAGAGTAACTATGGCTACACCTTC | CASTIQSNYGYTF
TRBJ1-2 | few | TRBV3-1/TRBV3-2 | NA | TGTGCCAGCAGCCAAGCGACAGGAAACTATGGCTACACCTTC | CASSQATGNYGYTF
TRBJ1-5 | NA | TRBV29-1 | NA | TGCAGCGTTGGGGACTGGAATCAGCCCCAGCATTTT | CSVGDWNQPQHF
TRBJ1-4 | NA | TRBV24-1 | TRBD1 | TGTGCCACCAGTGACCCCGGGACAGAAAATGAAAAACTGTTTTTT | CATSDPGTENEKLFF
TRBJ1-1 | NA | TRBV19 | NA | TGTGCCAGTAGTATCACGCGGGAAGCTTTCTTT | CASSITREAFF
TRBJ1-2 | NA | TRBV9 | TRBD1 | TGTGCCAGCGGAATGGGGACAGGGGTTGGCTACACCTTC | CASGMGTGVGYTF
TRBJ2-1 | NA | TRBV14 | TRBD1 | TGTGCCAGCAGCCAAGACCCCCGGGACAGGCAGTTCTTC | CASSQDPRDRQFF
TRBJ1-2 | NA | TRBV5-1 | NA | TGCGCCAGCAGCTTGGGAGGACAGTTAAACTATGGCTACACCTTC | CASSLGGQLNYGYTF
TRBJ1-5 | NA | TRBV28 | NA | TGTGCCAGCAGCTACGACTCCAATCAGCCCCAGCATTTT | CASSYDSNQPQHF
TRBJ2-2 | NA | TRBV4-1 | TRBD2 | TGCGCCAGCAGCTTTCGACAGCGGGAGGGCCGTGGGGAGCTGTTTTTT | CASSFRQREGRGELFF
TRBJ1-2 | NA | TRBV19 | TRBD1 | TGTGCCAGTAGTACGCCGGGACAGGGGGCTAGGGGCTACACCTTC | CASSTPGQGARGYTF
TRBJ2-2 | NA | TRBV5-1 | TRBD2 | TGCGCCAGCAGCTTGGAGACTAGCGGGAACACCGGGGAGCTGTTTTTT | CASSLETSGNTGELFF
TRBJ2-7 | NA | TRBV7-3 | TRBD2 | TGTGCCAGCAGCTTAATTAGTCAGGGAGGGGTGGCCGAGCAGTACTTC | CASSLISQGGVAEQYF
TRBJ2-1 | NA | TRBV7-8 | TRBD2 | TGTGCCAGCAGCTTAGCGCTGGCTAGCGGCCGCCTTACACCGTACAATGAGCAGTTCTTC | CASSLALASGRLTPYNEQFF
TRBJ1-5 | NA | TRBV27 | NA | TGTGCCAGCAGTTATCGAGGGGGTCAGCCCCAGCATTTT | CASSYRGGQPQHF